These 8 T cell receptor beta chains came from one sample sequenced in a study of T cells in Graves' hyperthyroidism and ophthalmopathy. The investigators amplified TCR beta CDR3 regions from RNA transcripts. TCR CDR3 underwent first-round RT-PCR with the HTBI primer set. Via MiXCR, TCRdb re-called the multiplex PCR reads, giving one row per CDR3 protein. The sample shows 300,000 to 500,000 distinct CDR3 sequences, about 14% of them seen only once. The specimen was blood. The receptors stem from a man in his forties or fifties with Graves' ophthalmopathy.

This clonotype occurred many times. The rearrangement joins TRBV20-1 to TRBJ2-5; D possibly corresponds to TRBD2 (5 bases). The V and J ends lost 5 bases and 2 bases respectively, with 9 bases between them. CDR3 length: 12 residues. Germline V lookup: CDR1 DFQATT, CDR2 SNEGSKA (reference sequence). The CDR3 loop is CSAFSGQETQYF. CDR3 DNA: TGCAGTGCTTTCTCGGGGCAAGAGACCCAGTACTTC.

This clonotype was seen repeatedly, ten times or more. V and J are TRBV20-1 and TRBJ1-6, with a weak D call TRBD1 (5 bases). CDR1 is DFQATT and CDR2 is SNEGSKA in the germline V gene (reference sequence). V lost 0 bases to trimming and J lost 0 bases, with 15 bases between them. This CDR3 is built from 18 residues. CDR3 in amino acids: CSARDQQVHSSYNSPLHF. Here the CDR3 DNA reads TGCAGTGCTAGAGATCAACAGGTCCACAGCTCCTATAATTCACCCCTCCACTTT.

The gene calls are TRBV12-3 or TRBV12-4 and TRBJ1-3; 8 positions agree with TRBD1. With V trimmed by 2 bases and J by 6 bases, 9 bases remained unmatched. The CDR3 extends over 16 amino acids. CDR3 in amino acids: CASSLPGGAGVNTIYF. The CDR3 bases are TGTGCCAGCAGTTTACCAGGGGGCGCAGGGGTAAACACCATATATTTT.

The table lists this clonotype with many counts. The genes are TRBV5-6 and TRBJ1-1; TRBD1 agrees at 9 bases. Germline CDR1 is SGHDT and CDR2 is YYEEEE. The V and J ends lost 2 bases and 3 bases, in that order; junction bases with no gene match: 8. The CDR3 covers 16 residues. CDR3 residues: CASSFMGQGIDTEAFF. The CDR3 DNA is TGTGCCAGCAGCTTTATGGGACAGGGTATTGACACTGAAGCTTTCTTT.

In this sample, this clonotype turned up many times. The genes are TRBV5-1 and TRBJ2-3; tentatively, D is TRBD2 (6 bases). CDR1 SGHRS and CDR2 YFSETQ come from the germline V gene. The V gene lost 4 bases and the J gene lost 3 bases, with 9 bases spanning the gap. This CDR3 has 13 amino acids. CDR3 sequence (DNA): TGCGCCAGCAGCACTCGGGAGACAGATACGCAGTATTTT. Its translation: CASSTRETDTQYF. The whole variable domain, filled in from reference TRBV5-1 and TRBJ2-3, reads KAGVTQTPRYLIKTRGQQVTLSCSPISGHRSVSWYQQTPGQGLQFLFEYFSETQRNKGNFPGRFSGRQFSNSRSEMNVSTLELGDSALYLCASSTRETDTQYFGPGTRLTVL.

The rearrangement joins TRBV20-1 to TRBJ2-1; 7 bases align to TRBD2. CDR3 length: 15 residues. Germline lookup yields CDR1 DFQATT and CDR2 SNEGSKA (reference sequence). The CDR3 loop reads CSLIAASGAYNEQFF. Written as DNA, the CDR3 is TGCAGCCTCATAGCGGCTAGCGGAGCCTACAATGAGCAGTTCTTC.

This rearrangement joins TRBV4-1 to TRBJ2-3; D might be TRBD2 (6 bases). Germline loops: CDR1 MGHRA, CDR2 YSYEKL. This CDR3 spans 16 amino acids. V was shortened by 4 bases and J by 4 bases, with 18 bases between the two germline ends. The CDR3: CASSPLVGGVADTQYF. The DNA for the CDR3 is TGCGCCAGCAGCCCCTTGGTGGGGGGTGTCGCAGATACGCAGTATTTT.

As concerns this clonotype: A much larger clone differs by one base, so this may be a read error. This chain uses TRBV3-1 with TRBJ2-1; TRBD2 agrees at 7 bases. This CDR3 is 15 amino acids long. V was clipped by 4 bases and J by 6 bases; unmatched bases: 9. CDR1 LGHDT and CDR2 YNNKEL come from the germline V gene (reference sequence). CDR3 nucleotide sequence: TGTGCCAGCAGCCTCCGGACTAGAAACCTCAATGAGCAGTTCTTC. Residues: CASSLRTRNLNEQFF.